Below are 24 T cell receptor beta chains sequenced from a single sample in a study of beta chain features in type 1 diabetes. The study reverse transcribed the entire isolated RNA, so it sequenced expressed TCRB transcripts. Profiled with immunoSEQ multiplex PCR; TCRdb holds only in-frame clones, not every one. Of approximately 270,000 clones in the sample, roughly an eighth were seen once. These receptors' targets are unknown. Overall study findings and caveats: In every one of the four CD4+ subsets, TCRB CDR3s were moderately but significantly shorter in Type 1 diabetes patients.

Sequenced sample: naive CD4+ T cells from blood. These receptors were obtained from a man younger than 40 with type 1 diabetes.

This clone was recorded a few times. The chain links TRBV28 to TRBJ2-1; 9 bases agree with TRBD2. The germline V gene has CDR1 MDHEN and CDR2 SYDVKM. The V gene end was trimmed by 7 bases and the J gene end by 1 base; junction bases not matched to a gene: 11. CDR3 length equals 17 residues. The CDR3 region is CASKNAREGLSYNEQFF. The CDR3 DNA follows: TGTGCCAGCAAAAATGCGCGGGAGGGCCTATCCTACAATGAGCAGTTCTTC.

The rearrangement joins TRBV5-1 to TRBJ1-1, with D possibly matching TRBD1 (6 bases). V shed 5 bases and J shed 4 bases, with 15 bases lying between them. Germline lookup yields CDR1 SGHRS and CDR2 YFSETQ. The CDR3 has 14 amino acids. The CDR3 DNA reads TGCGCCAGCAGGAATCAGGGGTTTCGCACTGAAGCTTTCTTT. Translated, it gives CASRNQGFRTEAFF.

The V call is TRBV28, the J call TRBJ2-3, with D unclear. The V end lost 2 bases, the J end lost 4 bases, and 16 bases lay between the germline ends. The CDR3 is made up of 16 amino acids. Germline V gene sequence: CDR1 MDHEN, CDR2 SYDVKM. CDR3 protein: CASSLVAGVGSDTQYF. In DNA form, the CDR3 reads TGTGCCAGCAGTTTAGTGGCAGGCGTGGGTTCAGATACGCAGTATTTT.

CDR3 in amino acids: CASSPSGLVTADTQYF. In DNA, the CDR3 is TGTGCCAGCTCACCATCGGGACTAGTAACTGCAGATACGCAGTATTTT. The rearrangement uses TRBV18 and TRBJ2-3, with 8 nucleotides matching TRBD2. This CDR3 has 16 amino acids. Germline CDR1 and CDR2: KGHSH and LQKENI. Germline trimming cut 2 bases from V and 4 bases from J; bases unmatched to any gene: 8.

The J gene is TRBJ2-7, the V gene TRBV11-2; TRBD1 is a possible D gene (5 bases). CDR1 and CDR2 from the germline V gene are SGHAT and FQNNGV. This CDR3 spans 16 amino acids. Trimming shortened V by 5 bases and J by 5 bases, and 22 bases separated the two germline ends. Here the CDR3 DNA reads TGTGCCAGCAGCCAAGAAATAGGGGCTCAAGCGCACGAGCAGTACTTC. This gives the protein CASSQEIGAQAHEQYF.

The sample holds a few counts of this clone. The genes are TRBV29-1 and TRBJ2-3, with D perhaps TRBD1 (6 bases). V lost 4 bases and J 5 bases, leaving 16 bases between the germline ends. The CDR3 runs to 14 residues. Germline V gene data show CDR1 as SQVTM and CDR2 as ANQGSEA. The CDR3 nucleotides read TGCAGCGTTGCACTCGGACAGAGCGGAGATACGCAGTATTTT. Its protein is CSVALGQSGDTQYF.

This clone has a handful of counts. The CDR3 region has the DNA TGCGCCAGCAGCTTGGCCCCCAGGGTGACAACCTACGAGCAGTACTTC. Protein sequence: CASSLAPRVTTYEQYF. The chain recombines TRBV5-1 with TRBJ2-7, with a weak D call TRBD1 (5 bases). Trimming took off 0 bases at V and 2 bases at J, with 15 bases between the two ends. This CDR3 spans 16 amino acids. Germline values: CDR1 SGHRS, CDR2 YFSETQ.

This clone was found a few times. The chain has TRBV25-1 and TRBJ2-7; perhaps TRBD2 as D (5 bases). The CDR3 contains 12 residues. Trimming cost V 4 bases and J 4 bases, with 8 bases left between them. Germline loops: CDR1 MGHDK, CDR2 SYGVNS. CDR3 in DNA: TGTGCCAGCAGTGGCGGACTGTACGAGCAGTACTTC. This sequence encodes CASSGGLYEQYF.

The rearrangement joins TRBV4-3 to TRBJ1-3; maybe TRBD1 (6 bases). The length of the CDR3 is 16 residues. Trimming removed 3 bases at V and 0 bases at J, with 12 bases between. Germline values: CDR1 LGHNA, CDR2 YSLEER. The CDR3 loop is CASSQYRESSGNTIYF. Here the CDR3 DNA reads TGCGCCAGCAGCCAGTACAGGGAAAGCTCTGGAAACACCATATATTTT.

The table lists this clone with a few counts. This chain joins TRBV4-3 and TRBJ2-7; D remains ambiguous. The CDR3 totals 17 residues. Germline CDR1 reads LGHNA; CDR2 reads YSLEER. The V end was cut by 0 bases, the J end by 1 base, with 16 bases between. This chain's CDR3 is CASSQDLPADISYEQYF. CDR3 DNA sequence: TGCGCCAGCAGCCAAGATCTACCGGCGGATATTTCCTACGAGCAGTACTTC.

The chain's CDR3 is CASSSIGLRDRGIYEQYF. As DNA, the CDR3 is TGTGCCAGCAGCTCCATTGGTCTCCGGGACAGGGGGATTTACGAGCAGTACTTC. The chain links TRBV7-6 to TRBJ2-7; 11 nucleotides match TRBD1. After removal of 4 bases from V and 4 bases from J, the junction contained 15 bases not matched to a gene. The germline V gene has CDR1 SGHVS and CDR2 FNYEAQ. The CDR3 consists of 18 residues.

The chain links TRBV6-5 to TRBJ2-4, with D perhaps matching TRBD1 (6 bases). This CDR3 has 15 amino acids. V was trimmed by 0 bases and J by 3 bases, leaving 9 bases between them. Germline V gene sequence: CDR1 MNHEY, CDR2 SVGAGI. CDR3 residues: CASSYSYRVKNIQYF. CDR3 nucleotide sequence: TGTGCCAGCAGTTACTCGTACAGGGTCAAAAACATTCAGTACTTC.

J is TRBJ2-3 and V is TRBV7-3, with D unresolved. From germline, CDR1 is SGHTA and CDR2 FQGTGA. V was cut by 2 bases and J by 4 bases, with 7 bases left in between. The CDR3 is made up of 13 amino acids. This CDR3 reads CASSLPYSDTQYF. As DNA, the CDR3 is TGTGCCAGCAGCTTACCCTATTCAGATACGCAGTATTTT.

The V gene is TRBV6-6, the J gene TRBJ2-1, with D unclear. Trimming shortened V by 7 bases and J by 1 base, and 11 bases separated the two germline ends. This CDR3 contains 14 residues. Germline V gives CDR1 MNHNY, CDR2 SVGAGI (reference sequence). This CDR3 is CASTIDKSYNEQFF. In nucleotides, the CDR3 is TGTGCCAGCACCATCGACAAGTCCTACAATGAGCAGTTCTTC.

The genes are TRBV7-3 and TRBJ2-3; TRBD2 is a possible D gene (6 bases). Trimming cost V 5 bases and J 6 bases, with 24 bases left between them. The germline V gene encodes CDR1 SGHTA and CDR2 FQGTGA. This CDR3 has 17 residues. The CDR3: CASSLFGGTPAPDTQYF. The CDR3 region has the DNA TGTGCCAGCAGCCTCTTCGGCGGGACTCCCGCCCCGGATACGCAGTATTTT.

The rearrangement links TRBV18 to TRBJ2-1; the match to TRBD2 covers 10 bases. V was pared by 7 bases and J by 7 bases, with 10 bases of the junction left unmatched. The CDR3 has 15 amino acids. Germline V gene sequence: CDR1 KGHSH, CDR2 LQKENI. The CDR3 sequence: CASFDLAGGRNEQFF. The CDR3, as DNA: TGTGCCAGCTTCGACTTAGCGGGGGGCCGAAATGAGCAGTTCTTC.

This clone has only a few counts. The gene calls are TRBV4-2 and TRBJ2-1; TRBD2 matches 8 bases. Germline V gives CDR1 LGHNA, CDR2 YNFKEQ. This CDR3 is 20 amino acids long. The J segment lost 0 bases and the V segment lost 6 bases, leaving 19 bases of the junction unmatched. CDR3 in amino acids: CASRLRPGTRQVSSYNEQFF. The DNA of the CDR3 is TGTGCCAGCAGGCTAAGGCCAGGGACTAGACAAGTTAGCTCCTACAATGAGCAGTTCTTC.

The chain links TRBV2 to TRBJ2-5; D is uncertain. V lost 9 bases and J 5 bases, leaving 16 bases between the germline ends. This CDR3 has 13 amino acids. CDR1 is SNHLY, CDR2 FYNNEI, per germline. In DNA, the CDR3 is TGTGCCAGTCAACTCGACTTCAGCGAGACCCAGTACTTC. It encodes CASQLDFSETQYF.

The table lists this clone with a few counts. V and J are TRBV6-6 and TRBJ2-5; no clear D gene. In germline, CDR1 is MNHNY, CDR2 SVGAGI (reference sequence). This CDR3 is 13 amino acids long. V was cut by 7 bases and J by 5 bases, with 14 bases left in between. Here the CDR3 DNA reads TGTGCCAGCACCAGCGATCTTTGGGAGACCCAGTACTTC. Translating gives CASTSDLWETQYF.

The V and J genes are TRBV25-1 and TRBJ2-1, with TRBD2 matching over 10 bases. This CDR3 has 16 amino acids. Germline values: CDR1 MGHDK, CDR2 SYGVNS. With 0 bases clipped from V and 6 bases from J, the junction kept 5 bases outside the gene matches. CDR3 sequence reads: CASSEYRLAGLNEQFF. CDR3 bases: TGTGCCAGCAGTGAATATCGACTAGCGGGTCTCAATGAGCAGTTCTTC.

The chain recombines TRBV28 with TRBJ1-2; D is perhaps TRBD1 (6 bases). The V and J ends lost 6 bases and 5 bases respectively, with 13 bases between them. The CDR3 runs 13 residues. Looked up from germline, CDR1 is MDHEN and CDR2 is SYDVKM. The CDR3 region is CASSLIGQYGYTF. The CDR3 DNA reads TGTGCCAGCAGCCTAATTGGACAGTATGGCTACACCTTC.

The chain has TRBV7-9 and TRBJ2-7, with 9 positions matching TRBD2. CDR3 length: 15 amino acids. J was trimmed by 5 bases and V by 2 bases; bases with no gene match: 7. Germline V gene data show CDR1 as SEHNR and CDR2 as FQNEAQ (reference sequence). CDR3 bases: TGTGCCAGCAGCTTATCTGCGGGAGGGCATAACGAGCAGTACTTC. Translating it yields CASSLSAGGHNEQYF.

The V gene is TRBV28, the J gene TRBJ1-2, with a possible D match to TRBD1 (5 bases). The CDR3 contains 12 residues. The germline V gene has CDR1 MDHEN and CDR2 SYDVKM. V lost 6 bases, J lost 8 bases, and 13 bases lay in between. The CDR3 sequence: CASSYGRDGYTF. For the CDR3, the DNA is TGTGCCAGCAGCTACGGGAGGGACGGCTACACCTTC.

The chain combines TRBV19 with TRBJ2-5; the match to TRBD2 covers 15 bases. Trimming took 6 bases from V and 1 from J; bases not matched to a gene: 3. Germline V gene lookup returns CDR1 LNHDA and CDR2 SQIVND (reference sequence). CDR3 length equals 16 residues. DNA for the CDR3: TGTGCCAGTAGAAAGGGACTAGCGGGAGGCCAAGAGACCCAGTACTTC. Encoded protein: CASRKGLAGGQETQYF.